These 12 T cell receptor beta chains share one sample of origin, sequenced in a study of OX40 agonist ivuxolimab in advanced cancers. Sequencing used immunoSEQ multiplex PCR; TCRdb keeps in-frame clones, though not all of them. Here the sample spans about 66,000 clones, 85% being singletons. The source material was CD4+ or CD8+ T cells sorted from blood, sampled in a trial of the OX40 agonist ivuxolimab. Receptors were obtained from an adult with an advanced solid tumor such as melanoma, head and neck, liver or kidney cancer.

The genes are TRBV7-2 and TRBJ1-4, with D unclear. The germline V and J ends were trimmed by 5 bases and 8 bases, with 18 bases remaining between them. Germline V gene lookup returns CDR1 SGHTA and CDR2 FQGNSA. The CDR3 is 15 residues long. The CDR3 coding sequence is TGTGCCAGCAGCCCTTCCCGGGTGCCTAGGGAAAAACTGTTTTTT. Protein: CASSPSRVPREKLFF.

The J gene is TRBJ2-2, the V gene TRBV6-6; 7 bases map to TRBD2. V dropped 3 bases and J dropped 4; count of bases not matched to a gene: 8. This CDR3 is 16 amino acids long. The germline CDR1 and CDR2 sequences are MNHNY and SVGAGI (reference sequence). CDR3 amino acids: CASSYWEGLGTGELFF. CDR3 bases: TGTGCCAGCAGTTATTGGGAGGGTCTAGGCACCGGGGAGCTGTTTTTT.

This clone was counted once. CDR3 region: CASTEGGQDYGYTF. As DNA, the CDR3 is TGTGCCAGCACCGAAGGGGGACAGGACTATGGCTACACCTTC. The chain uses TRBV6-5 and TRBJ1-2; 8 positions agree with TRBD1. V trimming: 7 bases; J trimming: 3 bases; junction bases outside the gene matches: 7. There are 14 residues in the CDR3. Germline V gene lookup returns CDR1 MNHEY and CDR2 SVGAGI.

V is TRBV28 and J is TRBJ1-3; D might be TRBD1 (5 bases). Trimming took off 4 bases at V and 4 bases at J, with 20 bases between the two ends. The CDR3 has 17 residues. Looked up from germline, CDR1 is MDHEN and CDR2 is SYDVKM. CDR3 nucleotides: TGTGCCAGCAGTTGGGGGAGGGGAGTTCTTGGAGGAAACACCATATATTTT. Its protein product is CASSWGRGVLGGNTIYF.

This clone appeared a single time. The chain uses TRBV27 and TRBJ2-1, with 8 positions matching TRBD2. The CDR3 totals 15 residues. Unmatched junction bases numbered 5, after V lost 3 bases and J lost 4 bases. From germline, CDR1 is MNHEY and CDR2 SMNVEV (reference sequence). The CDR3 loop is CASSFEGLVYNEQFF. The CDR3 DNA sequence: TGTGCCAGCAGTTTTGAGGGACTAGTATACAATGAGCAGTTCTTC.

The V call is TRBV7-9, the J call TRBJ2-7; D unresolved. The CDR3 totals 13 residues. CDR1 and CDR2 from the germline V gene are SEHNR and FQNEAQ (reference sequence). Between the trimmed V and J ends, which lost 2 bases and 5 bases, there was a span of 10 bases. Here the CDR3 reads CASSLPPGNEQYF. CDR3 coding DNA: TGTGCCAGCAGCTTACCTCCTGGAAACGAGCAGTACTTC.

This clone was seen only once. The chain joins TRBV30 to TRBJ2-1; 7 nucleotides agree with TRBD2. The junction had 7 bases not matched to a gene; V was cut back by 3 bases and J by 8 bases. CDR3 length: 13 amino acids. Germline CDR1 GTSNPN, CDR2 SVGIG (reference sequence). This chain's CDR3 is CAWSAMGGDEQFF. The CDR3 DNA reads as TGTGCCTGGAGCGCTATGGGGGGGGATGAGCAGTTCTTC.

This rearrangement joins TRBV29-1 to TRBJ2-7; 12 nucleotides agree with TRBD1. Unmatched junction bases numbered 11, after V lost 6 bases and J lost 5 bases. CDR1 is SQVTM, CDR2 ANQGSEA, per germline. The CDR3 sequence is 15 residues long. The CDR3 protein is CSVESPGTGGNEQYF. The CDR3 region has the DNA TGCAGCGTCGAGTCCCCCGGGACAGGGGGCAACGAGCAGTACTTC.

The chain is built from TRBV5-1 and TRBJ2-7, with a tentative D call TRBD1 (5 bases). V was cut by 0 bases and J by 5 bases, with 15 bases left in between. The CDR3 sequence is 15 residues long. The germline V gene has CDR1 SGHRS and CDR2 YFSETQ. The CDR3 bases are TGCGCCAGCAGCTTGGGACAGCCTGTAAGCAACGAGCAGTACTTC. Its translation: CASSLGQPVSNEQYF.

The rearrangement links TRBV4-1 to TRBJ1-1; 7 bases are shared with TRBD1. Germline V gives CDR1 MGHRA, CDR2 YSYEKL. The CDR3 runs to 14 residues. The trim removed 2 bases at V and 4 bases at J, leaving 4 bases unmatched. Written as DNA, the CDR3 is TGCGCCAGCAGCCAAATAGACAGGGCCACTGAAGCTTTCTTT. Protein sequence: CASSQIDRATEAFF.

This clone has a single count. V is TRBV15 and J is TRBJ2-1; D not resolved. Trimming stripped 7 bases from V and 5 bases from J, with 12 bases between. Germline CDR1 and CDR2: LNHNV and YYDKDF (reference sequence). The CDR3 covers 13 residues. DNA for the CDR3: TGTGCCACCAAGGGTGGGTGGGACAATGAGCAGTTCTTC. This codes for CATKGGWDNEQFF.

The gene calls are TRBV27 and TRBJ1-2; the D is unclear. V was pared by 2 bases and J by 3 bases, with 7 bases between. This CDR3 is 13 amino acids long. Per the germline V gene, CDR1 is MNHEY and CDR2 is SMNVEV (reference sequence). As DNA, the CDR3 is TGTGCCAGCAGTTTAAACAGTTACTATGGCTACACCTTC. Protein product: CASSLNSYYGYTF.